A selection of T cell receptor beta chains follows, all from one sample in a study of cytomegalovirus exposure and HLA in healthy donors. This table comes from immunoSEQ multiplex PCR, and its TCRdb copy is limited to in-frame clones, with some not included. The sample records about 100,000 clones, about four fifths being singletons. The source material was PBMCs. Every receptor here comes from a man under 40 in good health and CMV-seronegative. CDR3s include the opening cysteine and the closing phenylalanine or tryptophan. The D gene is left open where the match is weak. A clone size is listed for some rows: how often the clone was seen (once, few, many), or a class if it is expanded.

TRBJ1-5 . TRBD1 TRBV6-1 CASAADRGTQPQHF TGTGCCAGCGCCGCTGACAGGGGGACCCAGCCCCAGCATTTT
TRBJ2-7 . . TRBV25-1 CASRAPSGGAQYEQYF TGTGCCAGCAGGGCCCCTAGTGGAGGGGCGCAGTACGAGCAGTACTTC
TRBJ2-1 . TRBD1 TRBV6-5 CASRETGGSYNEQFF TGTGCCAGCAGGGAAACAGGGGGCTCCTACAATGAGCAGTTCTTC
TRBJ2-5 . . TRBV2 CASSTYSQETQYF TGTGCCAGCAGTACCTACAGCCAAGAGACCCAGTACTTC
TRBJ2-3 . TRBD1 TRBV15 CATSRTTGGTDTQYF TGTGCCACCAGCAGGACGACAGGGGGCACAGATACGCAGTATTTT
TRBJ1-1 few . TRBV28 CASSPRDTEAFF TGTGCCAGCAGTCCTCGAGACACTGAAGCTTTCTTT
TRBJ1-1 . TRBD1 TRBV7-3 CASSLTGGPTEAFF TGTGCCAGCAGCTTGACAGGGGGCCCCACTGAAGCTTTCTTT
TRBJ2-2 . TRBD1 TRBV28 CASSDFAGTGNTGELFF TGTGCCAGCAGCGATTTTGCCGGGACAGGGAACACCGGGGAGCTGTTTTTT
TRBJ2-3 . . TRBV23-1 CASSQDEGADTQYF TGCGCCAGCAGTCAAGACGAGGGGGCAGATACGCAGTATTTT
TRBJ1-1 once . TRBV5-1 CASSLAGGMNTEAFF TGCGCCAGCAGCTTGGCCGGGGGGATGAACACTGAAGCTTTCTTT
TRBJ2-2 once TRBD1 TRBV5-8 CASSSYPTGRTGELFF TGTGCCAGCAGCTCCTACCCGACAGGGCGGACCGGGGAGCTGTTTTTT
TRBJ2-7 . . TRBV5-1 CASSLASSYIREQYF TGCGCCAGCAGCTTGGCGAGCTCCTATATCCGCGAGCAGTACTTC
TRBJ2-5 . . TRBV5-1 CASSLNRDSTLQETQYF TGCGCCAGCAGCTTGAACCGGGACTCAACGCTCCAAGAGACCCAGTACTTC
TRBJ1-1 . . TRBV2 CASRASAGTEAFF TGTGCCAGCCGGGCGTCCGCGGGCACTGAAGCTTTCTTT
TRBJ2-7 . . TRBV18 CASSPTGIYEQYF TGTGCCAGCTCACCTACAGGGATTTACGAGCAGTACTTC
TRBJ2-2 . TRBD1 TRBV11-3 CASSLDLTGGITGELFF TGTGCCAGCAGCTTAGATTTAACAGGGGGGATCACCGGGGAGCTGTTTTTT
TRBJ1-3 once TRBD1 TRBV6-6 CASSSIDRGTGNTIYF TGTGCCAGCAGTTCGATCGACAGGGGAACTGGAAACACCATATATTTT
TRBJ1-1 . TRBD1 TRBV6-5 CASSGQGFRGTEAFF TGTGCCAGCAGTGGACAGGGCTTTCGGGGGACTGAAGCTTTCTTT
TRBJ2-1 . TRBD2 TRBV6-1 CASSEGSGNPYNEQFF TGTGCCAGCAGTGAAGGAAGCGGGAACCCCTACAATGAGCAGTTCTTC
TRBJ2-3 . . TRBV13 CASSLLPIGTDTQYF TGTGCCAGCAGCTTACTACCGATTGGCACAGATACGCAGTATTTT
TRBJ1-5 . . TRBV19 CATLKNSNQPQHF TGTGCCACCCTAAAAAATAGCAATCAGCCCCAGCATTTT
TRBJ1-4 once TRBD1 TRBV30 CAWSVQTGLSEKLFF TGTGCCTGGAGTGTACAGACAGGGTTGAGTGAAAAACTGTTTTTT
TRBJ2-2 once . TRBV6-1 CASSESDTGELFF TGTGCCAGCAGTGAATCGGACACCGGGGAGCTGTTTTTT
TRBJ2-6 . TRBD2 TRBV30 CAWIPALLAGAGANVLTF TGTGCCTGGATTCCCGCTTTATTGGCGGGAGCTGGGGCCAACGTCCTGACTTTC
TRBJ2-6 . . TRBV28 CASSLGAGSGANVLTF TGTGCCAGCAGTTTGGGGGCAGGGTCTGGGGCCAACGTCCTGACTTTC
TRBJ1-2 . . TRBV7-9 CASSTGGYGYNF TGTGCCAGCAGTACTGGGGGCTATGGCTACAACTTC